The clone carrying this T cell receptor (beta chain) occurred once. What it recognizes is unknown. The data stem from a study of graft-versus-host responses after intestinal transplantation. In the study overall: For 3 to 4 years after anti-thymocyte globulin induction, all recipients took tacrolimus and steroids.

Study observations and caveats: GvH clone levels peaked in circulation, and this peak was associated with early post-transplant HvG declines. Recipient marrow harbored GvH clones, some of which surfaced first in ileum or blood.

The table came from immunoSEQ multiplex PCR; TCRdb's copy has only in-frame clones and leaves some out. The sample consists of more than 85,000 clones, just under 95% of them appearing once. This CDR3 spans 15 amino acids. Germline values: CDR1 SGHVS, CDR2 FNYEAQ. With 4 bases clipped from V and 2 bases from J, the junction kept 5 bases outside the gene matches. V is TRBV7-6 and J is TRBJ2-7; 10 bases are a match to TRBD2. The sequence came from a human donor who was the organ donor for an intestinal transplant. This specimen was unstimulated CD8+ T cells sorted from spleen or lymph node cells, taken before transplant. The CDR3 region is CASSSSLAGAYEQYF. CDR3 bases: TGTGCCAGCAGCTCCTCCCTAGCGGGGGCCTACGAGCAGTACTTC.